This T cell receptor (beta chain) was found in a study of T cells in Graves' hyperthyroidism and ophthalmopathy. Study-wide context: The initial diagnosis was the point when peripheral blood was collected, ahead of any treatment.

There were TCR beta CDR3 regions amplified from RNA transcripts. HTBI primers drove first-round RT-PCR of the TCR CDR3. TCRdb called the multiplex PCR reads again in MiXCR, with one record for every CDR3 protein. The sample carries around 350,000 distinct CDR3 sequences, about 14% recorded once. Germline CDR1 is LGHNA and CDR2 is YNFKEQ. V was trimmed by 3 bases and J by 5 bases, leaving 9 bases between them. The CDR3 consists of 13 residues. The sequencing input was blood. The chain has TRBV4-2 and TRBJ2-3; weak D call: TRBD1 (6 bases). This receptor was obtained from a woman in her twenties or thirties with Graves' ophthalmopathy. CDR3 nucleotides: TGTGCCAGCAGCCAGACCAGGGGAGATACGCAGTATTTT. Its protein is CASSQTRGDTQYF.